This is a list of T cell receptor beta chains from one sample in a study of blood T cell repertoires in COVID-19. TCRdb keeps only in-frame clones here, not all; method: immunoSEQ multiplex PCR. The data show about 280,000 clones, roughly 80% seen once. Sequenced: PBMCs or T cells enriched from blood (not recorded which). The origin of the receptors is a man between 35 and 55 years old who had been exposed to COVID-19. Both conserved end residues are part of each CDR3. The order of the fields is V gene, D gene, J gene, clone size, CDR3 DNA, CDR3 protein. A D gene is named only where the DNA matches it firmly. For some rows the clone size is stated as once, few or many, or as a class when expanded; others skip it.

v_gene: TRBV19; d_gene: NA; j_gene: TRBJ1-1; abundance: NA; CDR3nt: TGTGCCAGTAGTACACAGGGAAACACTGAAGCTTTCTTT; CDR3aa: CASSTQGNTEAFF
v_gene: TRBV4-1; d_gene: TRBD1; j_gene: TRBJ2-2; abundance: NA; CDR3nt: TGCGCCAGCAGCCACCCGCTAGGGACAGGAAGCACCGGGGAGCTGTTTTTT; CDR3aa: CASSHPLGTGSTGELFF
v_gene: TRBV6-5; d_gene: TRBD1; j_gene: TRBJ2-5; abundance: NA; CDR3nt: TGTGCCAGCAAACGGGACAGCGCGCAAGAGACCCAGTACTTC; CDR3aa: CASKRDSAQETQYF
v_gene: TRBV5-1; d_gene: TRBD2; j_gene: TRBJ2-1; abundance: NA; CDR3nt: TGCGCCAGCAGCGCCGGGACTAGCCGAGCGAATGAGCAGTTCTTC; CDR3aa: CASSAGTSRANEQFF
v_gene: TRBV5-8; d_gene: TRBD1; j_gene: TRBJ2-7; abundance: NA; CDR3nt: TGTGCCAGCACCCTACCGGGGACAGGTTATTTGGACGAGCAGTACTTC; CDR3aa: CASTLPGTGYLDEQYF
v_gene: TRBV3-1/TRBV3-2; d_gene: NA; j_gene: TRBJ1-2; abundance: few; CDR3nt: TGTGCCAGCAGCCAAGGGCCTAACTATGGCTACACCTTC; CDR3aa: CASSQGPNYGYTF
v_gene: TRBV7-9; d_gene: TRBD2; j_gene: TRBJ2-1; abundance: NA; CDR3nt: TGTGCCAGCAGCTCGAGACTAGCGGGAGGAATCAATGAGCAGTTCTTC; CDR3aa: CASSSRLAGGINEQFF
v_gene: TRBV9; d_gene: NA; j_gene: TRBJ2-5; abundance: few; CDR3nt: TGTGCCAGCAGCGGCCGACAGCCCTCGGAGACCCAGTACTTC; CDR3aa: CASSGRQPSETQYF
v_gene: TRBV19; d_gene: NA; j_gene: TRBJ1-5; abundance: NA; CDR3nt: TGTGCCAGTAGTATAGTCGCCAGGGTGGGGAATCAGCCCCAGCATTTT; CDR3aa: CASSIVARVGNQPQHF
v_gene: TRBV7-2; d_gene: NA; j_gene: TRBJ1-2; abundance: once; CDR3nt: TGTGCCAGCAGCCCACGGGGGGCCACCGGTGGCTACACCTTC; CDR3aa: CASSPRGATGGYTF
v_gene: TRBV6-1; d_gene: NA; j_gene: TRBJ1-3; abundance: NA; CDR3nt: TGTGCCAGCAGTGAAAGTGGCAGGGACACCATATATTTT; CDR3aa: CASSESGRDTIYF
v_gene: TRBV7-9; d_gene: NA; j_gene: TRBJ1-1; abundance: NA; CDR3nt: TGTGCCAGCAGCCCATTCAACACTGAAGCTTTCTTT; CDR3aa: CASSPFNTEAFF
v_gene: TRBV19; d_gene: TRBD2; j_gene: TRBJ2-5; abundance: few; CDR3nt: TGTGCCAGTAATCGCGGGAGTGTCCAAGAGACCCAGTACTTC; CDR3aa: CASNRGSVQETQYF
v_gene: TRBV11-2; d_gene: NA; j_gene: TRBJ1-1; abundance: NA; CDR3nt: TGTGCCAGCAGCTTAGAAGGGGGTGAAGCTTTCTTT; CDR3aa: CASSLEGGEAFF
v_gene: TRBV10-3; d_gene: NA; j_gene: TRBJ2-3; abundance: NA; CDR3nt: TGTGCCATCAGTGGTCCTGGCGGGGTACGGGATACGCAGTATTTT; CDR3aa: CAISGPGGVRDTQYF
v_gene: TRBV19; d_gene: NA; j_gene: TRBJ2-2; abundance: NA; CDR3nt: TGTGCCAGTAGCCCGACTAGTTGGTACACCGGGGAGCTGTTTTTT; CDR3aa: CASSPTSWYTGELFF
v_gene: TRBV29-1; d_gene: TRBD2; j_gene: TRBJ2-1; abundance: NA; CDR3nt: TGCAGCGTTCTACCTAGCGGGAGCAGTAATGAGCAGTTCTTC; CDR3aa: CSVLPSGSSNEQFF
v_gene: TRBV3-1/TRBV3-2; d_gene: NA; j_gene: TRBJ2-1; abundance: NA; CDR3nt: TGTGCCAGCAGCCCCGGGGAAAGGGAGCAGTTCTTC; CDR3aa: CASSPGEREQFF
v_gene: TRBV2; d_gene: NA; j_gene: TRBJ1-2; abundance: NA; CDR3nt: TGTGCCAGCAGGGCAGGCTTCAACTATGGCTACACCTTC; CDR3aa: CASRAGFNYGYTF
v_gene: TRBV19; d_gene: NA; j_gene: TRBJ2-7; abundance: NA; CDR3nt: TGTGCCAGTAGTATTGGGCACTCCTACGAGCAGTACTTC; CDR3aa: CASSIGHSYEQYF
v_gene: TRBV5-7; d_gene: TRBD1; j_gene: TRBJ2-7; abundance: NA; CDR3nt: TGTGCCAGCAGCTTACCGATCGGGACAGATCACTACGAGCAGTACTTC; CDR3aa: CASSLPIGTDHYEQYF
v_gene: TRBV13; d_gene: TRBD1; j_gene: TRBJ1-2; abundance: NA; CDR3nt: TGTGCCAGCAGCCCCCGGGACAGAGTAGCCTATGGCTACACCTTC; CDR3aa: CASSPRDRVAYGYTF
v_gene: TRBV6-5; d_gene: NA; j_gene: TRBJ1-2; abundance: NA; CDR3nt: TGTGCCAGCAGTTCGTCGGGGGGGTATGGCTACACCTTC; CDR3aa: CASSSSGGYGYTF
v_gene: TRBV4-1; d_gene: NA; j_gene: TRBJ2-1; abundance: NA; CDR3nt: TGCGCCAGCAGGGAAGGAGCGGGACAGGCCTACAATGAGCAGTTCTTC; CDR3aa: CASREGAGQAYNEQFF
v_gene: TRBV30; d_gene: NA; j_gene: TRBJ2-7; abundance: NA; CDR3nt: TGTGCTTTACACCCCAGGGGCCACTACGAGCAGTACTTC; CDR3aa: CALHPRGHYEQYF
v_gene: TRBV23-1; d_gene: TRBD1; j_gene: TRBJ2-1; abundance: NA; CDR3nt: TGCGCCAGCAGTCAACAAAGGGTGCAGGGGGAGTTCTTC; CDR3aa: CASSQQRVQGEFF
v_gene: TRBV27; d_gene: TRBD1; j_gene: TRBJ1-6; abundance: once; CDR3nt: TGTGCCAGCCATAACCCGGGACAGGGACTTTCTTCACCCCTCCACTTT; CDR3aa: CASHNPGQGLSSPLHF
v_gene: TRBV7-9; d_gene: NA; j_gene: TRBJ2-3; abundance: NA; CDR3nt: TGTGCCAGCAGCTTGGGGCAGAATACGCAGTATTTT; CDR3aa: CASSLGQNTQYF
v_gene: TRBV3-1/TRBV3-2; d_gene: NA; j_gene: TRBJ2-7; abundance: NA; CDR3nt: TGTGCCAGCAGCCCAGGCAGAAGCTCCTACGAGCAGTACTTC; CDR3aa: CASSPGRSSYEQYF
v_gene: TRBV7-9; d_gene: NA; j_gene: TRBJ2-1; abundance: NA; CDR3nt: TGTGCCAGCAGCTTAGCCGGCGGAAACAATGAGCAGTTCTTC; CDR3aa: CASSLAGGNNEQFF
v_gene: TRBV5-4; d_gene: TRBD2; j_gene: TRBJ2-7; abundance: NA; CDR3nt: TGTGCCAGCCAGAAACTCGGACTAGCGGGAGGTCACGAGCAGTACTTC; CDR3aa: CASQKLGLAGGHEQYF
v_gene: TRBV7-9; d_gene: NA; j_gene: TRBJ2-3; abundance: NA; CDR3nt: TGTGCCAGCAGCTTTCGAGGGAGCCCCCCAGATACGCAGTATTTT; CDR3aa: CASSFRGSPPDTQYF
v_gene: TRBV5-1; d_gene: NA; j_gene: TRBJ2-4; abundance: NA; CDR3nt: TGCGCCAGCAGCTTGGGACAGCCAAACATTCAGTACTTC; CDR3aa: CASSLGQPNIQYF
v_gene: TRBV19; d_gene: NA; j_gene: TRBJ1-4; abundance: once; CDR3nt: TGTGCCAGCGCTGCCGGGGGAGGGGAGCCAACTAATGAAAAACTGTTTTTT; CDR3aa: CASAAGGGEPTNEKLFF
v_gene: TRBV27; d_gene: TRBD2; j_gene: TRBJ2-1; abundance: NA; CDR3nt: TGTGCCAGCAGTTTCTCCGCCCTTGGGACTAGCGGGACCCGAGAGCAGTTCTTC; CDR3aa: CASSFSALGTSGTREQFF
v_gene: TRBV15; d_gene: NA; j_gene: TRBJ2-5; abundance: NA; CDR3nt: TGTGCCACCAGCAGAGATCCTGCTCCAGGAGAGACCCAGTACTTC; CDR3aa: CATSRDPAPGETQYF
v_gene: TRBV6-5; d_gene: NA; j_gene: TRBJ1-5; abundance: NA; CDR3nt: TGTGCCAGCAGTTACTCGGGGGAGGGAGCGCAGCCCCAGCATTTT; CDR3aa: CASSYSGEGAQPQHF
v_gene: TRBV7-9; d_gene: NA; j_gene: TRBJ2-1; abundance: NA; CDR3nt: TGTGCCAGCAGCCCGACCGGAAGGGGGGGCCCTGAGAATGAGCAGTTCTTC; CDR3aa: CASSPTGRGGPENEQFF
v_gene: TRBV5-1; d_gene: NA; j_gene: TRBJ2-7; abundance: once; CDR3nt: TGCGCCAGCAGCCAAGCCCCGGACAGTGCAGCCTACGAGCAGTACTTC; CDR3aa: CASSQAPDSAAYEQYF
v_gene: TRBV7-9; d_gene: NA; j_gene: TRBJ1-1; abundance: once; CDR3nt: TGTGCCAGCAGCCTGAGCAGGGGCCCTGAAGCTTTCTTT; CDR3aa: CASSLSRGPEAFF
v_gene: TRBV7-8; d_gene: NA; j_gene: TRBJ1-1; abundance: NA; CDR3nt: TGTGCCAGCAGCCCGACGGAGCAAGCTTTCTTT; CDR3aa: CASSPTEQAFF
v_gene: TRBV12-3/TRBV12-4; d_gene: NA; j_gene: TRBJ1-1; abundance: few; CDR3nt: TGTGCCAGCAGTTTTGTCATGAACACTGAAGCTTTCTTT; CDR3aa: CASSFVMNTEAFF
v_gene: TRBV18; d_gene: NA; j_gene: TRBJ1-4; abundance: NA; CDR3nt: TGTGCCAGCTCACCGAACGGGGGGTCTAATGAAAAACTGTTTTTT; CDR3aa: CASSPNGGSNEKLFF
v_gene: TRBV6-1; d_gene: TRBD1; j_gene: TRBJ2-1; abundance: NA; CDR3nt: TGTGCCAGCAGTGGTTCTCCGCAGGGGGTCAACTACAATGAGCAGTTCTTC; CDR3aa: CASSGSPQGVNYNEQFF
v_gene: TRBV30; d_gene: NA; j_gene: TRBJ2-3; abundance: NA; CDR3nt: TGTGCCTGGAAGGGCGGACACACAGATACGCAGTATTTT; CDR3aa: CAWKGGHTDTQYF
v_gene: TRBV5-1; d_gene: TRBD2; j_gene: TRBJ2-7; abundance: NA; CDR3nt: TGCGCCAGCAGCTTGGTCGGGGCCGGGGGGGACGAGCAGTACTTC; CDR3aa: CASSLVGAGGDEQYF